This is a list of T cell receptor beta chains from one sample in a study of blood T cell repertoires in COVID-19. Only in-frame clones appear in the TCRdb table, and some are missing; sequencing was by immunoSEQ multiplex PCR. This sample carries some 300,000 clones, roughly nine tenths of them seen once, and the ten largest clones take roughly a tenth. The sequencing sample was made of PBMCs or T cells enriched from blood (not recorded which). These receptors were obtained from a woman aged 25 to 45 who had recovered from COVID-19. Each CDR3 is given with its conserved first and last residue. Each record gives: clone size, V gene, J gene, D gene, CDR3 protein, CDR3 DNA. A D gene is named only where the DNA matches it firmly. Expanded clones are given a class, and other clones once, few, many or no size at all.

>-|TRBV4-2|TRBJ2-1|TRBD2
CASSHSGRWDEQFF
TGTGCCAGCAGCCATAGCGGGAGGTGGGATGAGCAGTTCTTC
>few|TRBV14|TRBJ2-2|-
CASSLGSTNTGELFF
TGTGCCAGCAGCCTCGGGAGTACGAACACCGGGGAGCTGTTTTTT
>-|TRBV5-1|TRBJ2-1|-
CASSLDLEGSYNEQFF
TGCGCCAGCAGCTTGGACCTAGAAGGATCCTACAATGAGCAGTTCTTC
>once|TRBV6-2/TRBV6-3|TRBJ2-7|-
CASSYDRFDTYEQYF
TGTGCCAGCAGTTACGACCGTTTCGACACCTACGAGCAGTACTTC
>once|TRBV5-1|TRBJ2-2|TRBD2
CASSLGLAGRTGELFF
TGCGCCAGCAGCCTTGGACTAGCCGGTCGCACCGGGGAGCTGTTTTTT
>few|TRBV11-2|TRBJ2-7|TRBD2
CASSPRGLAGSYEQYF
TGTGCCAGCAGTCCCCGGGGGCTAGCGGGCTCCTACGAGCAGTACTTC
>-|TRBV18|TRBJ1-1|TRBD1
CASSPNRGENTEAFF
TGTGCCAGCTCACCTAACAGGGGAGAGAACACTGAAGCTTTCTTT
>few|TRBV6-5|TRBJ1-1|-
CASSNPGTGAFF
TGTGCCAGCAGTAACCCAGGGACTGGAGCTTTCTTT
>once|TRBV5-3|TRBJ2-3|-
CACARDLRCPTDTQYF
TGTGCCTGCGCGAGGGATCTTCGATGCCCCACAGATACGCAGTATTTT
>once|TRBV21-1|TRBJ2-1|-
CASSKGGASGRNEQFF
TGTGCCAGCAGCAAAGGCGGCGCTAGCGGGAGAAATGAGCAGTTCTTC
>once|TRBV5-1|TRBJ1-4|-
CASSLSGQNEKLFF
TGCGCCAGCAGCTTGAGCGGACAGAATGAAAAACTGTTTTTT
>-|TRBV4-2|TRBJ2-6|-
CASSQGPGANVLTF
TGTGCCAGCAGCCAAGGGCCGGGGGCCAACGTCCTGACTTTC
>-|TRBV5-1|TRBJ1-4|TRBD1
CASRRTGFLTNEKLFF
TGCGCCAGCAGACGGACAGGGTTCCTCACTAATGAAAAACTGTTTTTT
>-|TRBV29-1|TRBJ1-2|TRBD1
CSVEGFGTGYGYTF
TGCAGCGTTGAAGGGTTTGGGACAGGGTACGGCTACACCTTC
>-|TRBV6-5|TRBJ2-5|TRBD2
CASSYSGLAVQETQYF
TGTGCCAGCAGTTACTCGGGACTAGCGGTCCAAGAGACCCAGTACTTC
>-|TRBV4-2|TRBJ1-5|TRBD1
CASSQDWARTGGYQPQHF
TGTGCCAGCAGCCAAGATTGGGCCCGGACAGGAGGATATCAGCCCCAGCATTTT
>-|TRBV4-2|TRBJ2-7|TRBD1
CASSQVDRGTYEQYF
TGTGCCAGCAGCCAAGTGGACAGGGGGACGTACGAGCAGTACTTC
>-|TRBV7-8|TRBJ1-2|-
CASSPGGPGPGYTF
TGTGCCAGCAGCCCCGGAGGGCCAGGGCCTGGCTACACCTTC
>few|TRBV28|TRBJ1-5|TRBD1
CASSPTGAFDQPQHF
TGTGCCAGCAGCCCGACAGGGGCCTTCGATCAGCCCCAGCATTTT
>-|TRBV29-1|TRBJ2-7|-
CSVGQKLSYEQYF
TGCAGCGTTGGACAGAAATTATCCTACGAGCAGTACTTC
>-|TRBV7-9|TRBJ1-5|-
CASSLANRDQPQHF
TGTGCCAGCAGCTTAGCGAACAGGGATCAGCCCCAGCATTTT
>-|TRBV5-1|TRBJ1-4|TRBD1
CASSRDRTNEKLFF
TGCGCCAGCAGCCGGGACAGAACTAATGAAAAACTGTTTTTT
>once|TRBV9|TRBJ2-1|TRBD2
CASSVSMGGGYNEQFF
TGTGCCAGCAGCGTCTCTATGGGCGGGGGTTACAATGAGCAGTTCTTC
>-|TRBV2|TRBJ2-6|-
CASSEDYGFGANVLTF
TGTGCCAGCAGTGAAGACTACGGGTTTGGGGCCAACGTCCTGACTTTC
>once|TRBV30|TRBJ1-4|-
CAWSTTGGTNEKLFF
TGTGCCTGGAGCACCACGGGGGGGACTAATGAAAAACTGTTTTTT
>-|TRBV29-1|TRBJ1-1|TRBD1
CSVRGQKNTEAFF
TGCAGCGTTCGGGGACAGAAGAACACTGAAGCTTTCTTT
>-|TRBV7-2|TRBJ1-1|TRBD1
CASSSRTGGYTEAFF
TGTGCCAGCAGCTCTCGAACAGGGGGCTACACTGAAGCTTTCTTT
>-|TRBV7-2|TRBJ1-2|-
CASSLGGHSYGYTF
TGTGCCAGCAGCTTAGGAGGCCATTCCTATGGCTACACCTTC
>-|TRBV24-1|TRBJ1-3|-
CATYFLRNTIYF
TGTGCCACCTACTTCCTGAGAAACACCATATATTTT
>-|TRBV9|TRBJ2-3|TRBD2
CASSRGLGHSGTDTQYF
TGTGCCAGCAGCAGGGGACTAGGCCACTCGGGCACAGATACGCAGTATTTT
>-|TRBV30|TRBJ2-1|-
CAWGRGLDNEQFF
TGTGCCTGGGGACGAGGCCTTGACAATGAGCAGTTCTTC
>-|TRBV21-1|TRBJ1-2|-
CASSDNNRESRGYTF
TGTGCCAGCAGCGATAATAACAGGGAGAGCAGGGGCTACACCTTC
>-|TRBV19|TRBJ1-3|-
CASTLEGLSSGNTIYF
TGTGCCAGTACCCTTGAGGGACTGAGCTCTGGAAACACCATATATTTT
>-|TRBV10-3|TRBJ1-1|TRBD1
CAISEGTGQRGTEAFF
TGTGCCATCAGTGAGGGGACAGGGCAGAGGGGCACTGAAGCTTTCTTT
>-|TRBV18|TRBJ1-1|-
CASSPQQDQNTEAFF
TGTGCCAGCTCACCTCAACAGGATCAGAACACTGAAGCTTTCTTT
>-|TRBV5-1|TRBJ1-6|-
CASSLGGPPAPLHF
TGCGCCAGCAGCTTGGGGGGGCCTCCCGCCCCCCTCCACTTT
>-|TRBV5-1|TRBJ2-1|-
CASSPAPGYNEQFF
TGCGCCAGCAGCCCGGCCCCCGGGTACAATGAGCAGTTCTTC
>-|TRBV29-1|TRBJ2-1|-
CSVDLYYNEQFF
TGCAGCGTTGATTTGTACTACAATGAGCAGTTCTTC
>-|TRBV18|TRBJ1-4|-
CASSPGGPATNEKLFF
TGTGCCAGCTCACCGGGGGGGCCAGCAACTAATGAAAAACTGTTTTTT
>-|TRBV11-2|TRBJ1-1|-
CASSRGQRTEAFF
TGTGCCAGCAGCCGGGGACAACGCACTGAAGCTTTCTTT
>-|TRBV27|TRBJ2-1|-
CASSFNLATSYNEQFF
TGTGCCAGCAGTTTTAATCTAGCCACCTCCTACAATGAGCAGTTCTTC
>-|TRBV5-1|TRBJ1-4|TRBD1
CASSLSAGGREKLFF
TGCGCCAGCAGCTTGAGCGCAGGGGGCAGGGAAAAACTGTTTTTT
>-|TRBV18|TRBJ2-1|TRBD2
CASSPQLAGADNEQFF
TGTGCCAGCTCACCGCAACTAGCGGGGGCGGACAATGAGCAGTTCTTC
>-|TRBV12-3/TRBV12-4|TRBJ1-2|-
CASSRAGAYGYTF
TGTGCCAGCAGCAGAGCAGGGGCCTATGGCTACACCTTC
>-|TRBV6-5|TRBJ1-5|-
CASSPAGGQPQHF
TGTGCCAGCAGCCCCGCGGGCGGTCAGCCCCAGCATTTT
>-|TRBV4-2|TRBJ1-2|-
CASSLRFRESYGYTF
TGTGCCAGCAGCTTACGTTTCAGGGAATCCTATGGCTACACCTTC
>-|TRBV5-1|TRBJ1-1|-
CASSPLNTREAFF
TGCGCCAGCAGCCCCTTGAACACACGTGAAGCTTTCTTT
>few|TRBV2|TRBJ2-1|-
CASSGLPSVYEQFF
TGTGCCAGCAGCGGACTACCGTCTGTCTATGAGCAGTTCTTC